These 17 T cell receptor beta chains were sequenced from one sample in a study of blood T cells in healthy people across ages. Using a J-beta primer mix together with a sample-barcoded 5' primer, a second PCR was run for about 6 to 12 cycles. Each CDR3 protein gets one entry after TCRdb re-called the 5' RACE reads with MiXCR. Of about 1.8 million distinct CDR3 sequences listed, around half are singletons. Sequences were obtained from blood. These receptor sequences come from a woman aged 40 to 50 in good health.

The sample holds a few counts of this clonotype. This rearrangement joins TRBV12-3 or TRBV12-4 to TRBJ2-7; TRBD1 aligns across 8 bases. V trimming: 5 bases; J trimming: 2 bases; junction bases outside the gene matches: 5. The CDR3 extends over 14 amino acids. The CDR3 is CASSQQGVTYEQYF. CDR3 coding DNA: TGTGCCAGCAGTCAACAGGGGGTAACCTACGAGCAGTACTTC.

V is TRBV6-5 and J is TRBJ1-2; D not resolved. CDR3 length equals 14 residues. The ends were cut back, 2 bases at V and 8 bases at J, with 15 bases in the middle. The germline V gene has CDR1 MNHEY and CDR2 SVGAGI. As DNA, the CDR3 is TGTGCCAGCAGTTACGATCAGTCCCCCGCGGGCTACACCTTC. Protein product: CASSYDQSPAGYTF.

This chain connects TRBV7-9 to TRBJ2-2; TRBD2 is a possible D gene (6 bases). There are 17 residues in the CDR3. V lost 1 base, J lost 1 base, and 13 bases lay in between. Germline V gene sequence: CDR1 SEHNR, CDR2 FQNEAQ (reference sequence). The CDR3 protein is CASSLVGGGVNTGELFF. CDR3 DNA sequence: TGTGCCAGCAGCTTAGTCGGAGGCGGGGTGAACACCGGGGAGCTGTTTTTT. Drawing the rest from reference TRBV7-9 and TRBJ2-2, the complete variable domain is DTGVSQNPRHKITKRGQNVTFRCDPISEHNRLYWYRQTLGQGPEFLTYFQNEAQLEKSRLLSDRFSAERPKGSFSTLEIQRTEQGDSAMYLCASSLVGGGVNTGELFFGEGSRLTVL.

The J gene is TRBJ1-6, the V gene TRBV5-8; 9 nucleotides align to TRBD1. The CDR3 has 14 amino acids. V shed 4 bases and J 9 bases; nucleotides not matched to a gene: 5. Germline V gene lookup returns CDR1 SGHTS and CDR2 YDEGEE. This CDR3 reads CASSIRDRASPLHF. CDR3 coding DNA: TGTGCCAGCAGCATTCGGGACAGGGCTTCACCCCTCCACTTT.

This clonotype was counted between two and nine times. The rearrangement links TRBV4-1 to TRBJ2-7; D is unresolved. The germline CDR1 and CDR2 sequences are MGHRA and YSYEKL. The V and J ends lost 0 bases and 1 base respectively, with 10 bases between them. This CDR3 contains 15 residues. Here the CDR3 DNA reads TGCGCCAGCAGCCAAGAAGGTCTGGGATCCTACGAGCAGTACTTC. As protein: CASSQEGLGSYEQYF.

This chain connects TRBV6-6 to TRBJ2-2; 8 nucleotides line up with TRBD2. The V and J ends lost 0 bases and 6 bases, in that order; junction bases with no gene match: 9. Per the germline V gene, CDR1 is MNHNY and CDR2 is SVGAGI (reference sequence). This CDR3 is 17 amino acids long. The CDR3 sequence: CASSYSTVAGISGELFF. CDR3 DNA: TGTGCCAGCAGTTACTCTACGGTAGCGGGGATTTCCGGGGAGCTGTTTTTT.

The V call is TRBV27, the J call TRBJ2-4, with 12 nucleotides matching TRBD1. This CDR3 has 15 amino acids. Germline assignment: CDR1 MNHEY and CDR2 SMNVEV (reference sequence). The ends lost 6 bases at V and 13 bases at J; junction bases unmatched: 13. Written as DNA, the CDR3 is TGTGCCAGCAGACCAGGGACAGGGGGCGCTTCTCGGCAGTACTTC. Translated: CASRPGTGGASRQYF.

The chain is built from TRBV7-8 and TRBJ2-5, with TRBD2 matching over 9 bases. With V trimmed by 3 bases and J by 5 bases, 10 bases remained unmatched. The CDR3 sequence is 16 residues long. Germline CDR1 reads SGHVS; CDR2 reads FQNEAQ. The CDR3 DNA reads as TGTGCCAGCAGCTTGCCCAGCGGGGGGATCGGGGAGACCCAGTACTTC. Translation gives CASSLPSGGIGETQYF. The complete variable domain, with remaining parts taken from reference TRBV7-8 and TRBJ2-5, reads GAGVSQSPRYKVAKRGQDVALRCDPISGHVSLFWYQQALGQGPEFLTYFQNEAQLDKSGLPSDRFFAERPEGSVSTLKIQRTQQEDSAVYLCASSLPSGGIGETQYFGPGTRLLVL.

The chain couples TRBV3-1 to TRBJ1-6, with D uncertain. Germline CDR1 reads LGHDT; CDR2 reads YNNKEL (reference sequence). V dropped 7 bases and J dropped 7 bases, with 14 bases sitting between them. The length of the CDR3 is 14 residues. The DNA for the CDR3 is TGTGCCAGCACCGATGCTGTTATAAATTCACCCCTCCACTTT. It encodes CASTDAVINSPLHF.

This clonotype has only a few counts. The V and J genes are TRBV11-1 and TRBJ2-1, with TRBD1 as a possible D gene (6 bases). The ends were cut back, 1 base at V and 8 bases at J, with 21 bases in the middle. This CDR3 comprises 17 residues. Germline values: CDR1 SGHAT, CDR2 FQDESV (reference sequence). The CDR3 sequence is CASSLEVHRANSHEQFF. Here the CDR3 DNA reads TGTGCCAGCAGCTTAGAGGTTCACAGGGCCAACTCCCATGAGCAGTTCTTC. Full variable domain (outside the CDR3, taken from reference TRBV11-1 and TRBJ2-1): EAEVAQSPRYKITEKSQAVAFWCDPISGHATLYWYRQILGQGPELLVQFQDESVVDDSQLPKDRFSAERLKGVDSTLKIQPAELGDSAMYLCASSLEVHRANSHEQFFGPGTRLTVL.

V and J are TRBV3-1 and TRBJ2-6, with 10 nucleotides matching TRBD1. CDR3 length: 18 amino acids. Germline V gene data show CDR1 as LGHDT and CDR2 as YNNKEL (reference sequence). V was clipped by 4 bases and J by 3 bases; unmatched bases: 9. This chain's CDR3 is CASSPGTGVRRGANVLTF. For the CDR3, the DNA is TGTGCCAGCAGCCCAGGGACAGGGGTACGGCGTGGGGCCAACGTCCTGACTTTC. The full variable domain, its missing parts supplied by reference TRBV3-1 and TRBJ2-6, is DTAVSQTPKYLVTQMGNDKSIKCEQNLGHDTMYWYKQDSKKFLKIMFSYNNKELIINETVPNRFSPKSPDKAHLNLHINSLELGDSAVYFCASSPGTGVRRGANVLTFGAGSRLTVL.

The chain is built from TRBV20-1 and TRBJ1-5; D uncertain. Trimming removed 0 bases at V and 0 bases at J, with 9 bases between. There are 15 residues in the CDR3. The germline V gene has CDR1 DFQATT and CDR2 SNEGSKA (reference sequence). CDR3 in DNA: TGCAGTGCTAGAGACCGACACTATAGCAATCAGCCCCAGCATTTT. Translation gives CSARDRHYSNQPQHF.

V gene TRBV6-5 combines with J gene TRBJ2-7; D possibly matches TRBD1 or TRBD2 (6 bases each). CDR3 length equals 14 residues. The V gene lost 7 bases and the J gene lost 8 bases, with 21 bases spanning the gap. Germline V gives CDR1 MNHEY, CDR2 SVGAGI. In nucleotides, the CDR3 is TGTGCCAGCATGGGCGGACCCGGGGGCGGCAAGCAGTACTTC. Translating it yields CASMGGPGGGKQYF.

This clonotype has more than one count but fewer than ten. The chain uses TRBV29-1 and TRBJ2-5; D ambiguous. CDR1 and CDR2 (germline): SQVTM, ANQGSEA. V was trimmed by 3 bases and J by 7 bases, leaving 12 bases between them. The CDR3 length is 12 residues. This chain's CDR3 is CSVDLYYGTQYF. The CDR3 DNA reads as TGCAGCGTTGATCTCTATTATGGGACCCAGTACTTC.

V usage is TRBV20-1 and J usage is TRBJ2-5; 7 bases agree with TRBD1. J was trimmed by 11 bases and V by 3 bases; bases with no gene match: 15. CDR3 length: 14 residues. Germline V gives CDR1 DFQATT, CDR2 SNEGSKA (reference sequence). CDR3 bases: TGCAGTGCTAGTCCGACAGGGCCAAACAATGAGCAGTACTTC. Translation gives CSASPTGPNNEQYF.

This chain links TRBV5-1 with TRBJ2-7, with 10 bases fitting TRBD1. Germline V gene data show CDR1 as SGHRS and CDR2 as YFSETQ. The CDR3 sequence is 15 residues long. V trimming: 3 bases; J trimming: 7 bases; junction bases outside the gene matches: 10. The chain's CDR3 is CASSSRQGAFNEQYF. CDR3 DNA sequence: TGCGCCAGCAGCTCTAGACAGGGGGCATTCAATGAGCAGTACTTC.

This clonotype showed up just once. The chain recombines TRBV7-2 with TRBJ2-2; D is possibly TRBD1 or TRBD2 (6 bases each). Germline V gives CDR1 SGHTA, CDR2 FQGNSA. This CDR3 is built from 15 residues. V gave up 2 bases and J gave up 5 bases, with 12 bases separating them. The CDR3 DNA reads TGTGCCAGCAGCTTAATCCGGGGGCGGACCGGGGAGCTGTTTTTT. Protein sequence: CASSLIRGRTGELFF.